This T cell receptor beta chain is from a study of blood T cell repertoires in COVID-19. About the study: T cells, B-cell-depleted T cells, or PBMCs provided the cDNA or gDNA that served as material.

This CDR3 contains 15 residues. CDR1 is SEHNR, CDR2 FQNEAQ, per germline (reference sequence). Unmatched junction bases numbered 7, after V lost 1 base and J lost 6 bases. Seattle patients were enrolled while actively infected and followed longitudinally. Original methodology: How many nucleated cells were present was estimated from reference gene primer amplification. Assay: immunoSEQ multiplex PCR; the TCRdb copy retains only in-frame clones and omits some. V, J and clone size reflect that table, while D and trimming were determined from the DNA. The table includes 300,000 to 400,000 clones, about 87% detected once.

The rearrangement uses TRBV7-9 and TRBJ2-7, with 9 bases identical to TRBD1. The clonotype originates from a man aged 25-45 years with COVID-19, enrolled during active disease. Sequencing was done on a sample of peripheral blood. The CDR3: CASSLGGTGKPEQYF. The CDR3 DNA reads TGTGCCAGCAGCTTAGGTGGGACAGGGAAACCCGAGCAGTACTTC. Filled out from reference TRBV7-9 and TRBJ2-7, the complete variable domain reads DTGVSQNPRHKITKRGQNVTFRCDPISEHNRLYWYRQTLGQGPEFLTYFQNEAQLEKSRLLSDRFSAERPKGSFSTLEIQRTEQGDSAMYLCASSLGGTGKPEQYFGPGTRLTVT.